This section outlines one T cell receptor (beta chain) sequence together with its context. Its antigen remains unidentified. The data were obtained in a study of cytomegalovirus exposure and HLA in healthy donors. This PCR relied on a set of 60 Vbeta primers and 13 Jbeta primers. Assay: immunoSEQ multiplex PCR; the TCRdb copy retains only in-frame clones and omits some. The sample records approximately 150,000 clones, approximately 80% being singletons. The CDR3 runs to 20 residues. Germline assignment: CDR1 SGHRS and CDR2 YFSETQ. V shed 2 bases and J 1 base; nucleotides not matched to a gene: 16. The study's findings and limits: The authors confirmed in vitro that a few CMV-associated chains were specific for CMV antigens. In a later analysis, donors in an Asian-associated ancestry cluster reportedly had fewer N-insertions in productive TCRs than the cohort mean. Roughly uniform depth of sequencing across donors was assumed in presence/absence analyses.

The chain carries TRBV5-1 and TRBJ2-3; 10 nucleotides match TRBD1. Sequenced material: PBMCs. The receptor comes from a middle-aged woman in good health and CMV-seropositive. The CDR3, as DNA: TGCGCCAGCAGCTTACGACAGGGGGCGCGGGTGACGCTTGGCACAGATACGCAGTATTTT. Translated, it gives CASSLRQGARVTLGTDTQYF. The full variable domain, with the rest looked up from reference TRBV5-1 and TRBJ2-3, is KAGVTQTPRYLIKTRGQQVTLSCSPISGHRSVSWYQQTPGQGLQFLFEYFSETQRNKGNFPGRFSGRQFSNSRSEMNVSTLELGDSALYLCASSLRQGARVTLGTDTQYFGPGTRLTVL.